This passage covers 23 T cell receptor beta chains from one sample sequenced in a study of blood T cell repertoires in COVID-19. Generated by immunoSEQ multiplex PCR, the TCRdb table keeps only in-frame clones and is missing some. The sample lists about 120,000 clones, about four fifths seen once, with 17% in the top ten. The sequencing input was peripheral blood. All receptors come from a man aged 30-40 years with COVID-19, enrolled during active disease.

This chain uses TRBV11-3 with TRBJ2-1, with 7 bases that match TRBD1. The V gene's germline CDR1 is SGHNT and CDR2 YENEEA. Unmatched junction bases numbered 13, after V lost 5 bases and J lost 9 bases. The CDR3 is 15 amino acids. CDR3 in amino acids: CASSPRTGGYGEQFF. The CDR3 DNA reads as TGTGCCAGCAGCCCACGGACAGGAGGATACGGTGAGCAGTTCTTC.

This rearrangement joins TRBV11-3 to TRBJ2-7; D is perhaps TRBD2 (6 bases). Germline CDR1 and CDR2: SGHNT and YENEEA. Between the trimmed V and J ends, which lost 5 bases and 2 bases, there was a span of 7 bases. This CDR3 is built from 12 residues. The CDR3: CASSRETYEQYF. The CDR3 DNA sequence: TGTGCCAGCAGCCGGGAGACCTACGAGCAGTACTTC. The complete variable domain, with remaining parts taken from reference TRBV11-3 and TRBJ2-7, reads EAGVVQSPRYKIIEKKQPVAFWCNPISGHNTLYWYLQNLGQGPELLIRYENEEAVDDSQLPKDRFSAERLKGVDSTLKIQPAELGDSAVYLCASSRETYEQYFGPGTRLTVT.

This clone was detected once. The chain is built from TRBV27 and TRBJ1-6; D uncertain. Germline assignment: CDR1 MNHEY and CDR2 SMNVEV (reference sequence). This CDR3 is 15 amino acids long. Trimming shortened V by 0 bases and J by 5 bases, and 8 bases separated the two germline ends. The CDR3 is CASSLSGGNNSPLHF. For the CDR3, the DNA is TGTGCCAGCAGTTTATCCGGAGGCAATAATTCACCCCTCCACTTT.

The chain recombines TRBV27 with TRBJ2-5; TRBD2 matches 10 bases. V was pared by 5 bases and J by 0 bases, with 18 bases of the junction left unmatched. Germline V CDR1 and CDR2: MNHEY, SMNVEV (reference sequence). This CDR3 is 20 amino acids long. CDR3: CASSPTPTVLAGADQETQYF. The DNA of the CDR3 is TGTGCCAGCAGTCCTACTCCTACCGTTCTAGCGGGGGCCGACCAAGAGACCCAGTACTTC.

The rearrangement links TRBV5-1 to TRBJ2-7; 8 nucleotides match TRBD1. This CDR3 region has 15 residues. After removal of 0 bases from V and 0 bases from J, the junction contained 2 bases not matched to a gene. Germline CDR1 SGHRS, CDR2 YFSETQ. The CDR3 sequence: CASSLGQGSSYEQYF. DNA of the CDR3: TGCGCCAGCAGCTTGGGACAGGGGAGCTCCTACGAGCAGTACTTC.

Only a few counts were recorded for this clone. CDR3 DNA: TGTGCCAGCAGTTTCATCGACAGGGACGGGACTTTCTTT. As protein: CASSFIDRDGTFF. The chain is built from TRBV28 and TRBJ1-1, with TRBD1 identical over 7 bases. J lost 12 bases, V lost 3 bases, and 10 bases had no gene match. Germline CDR1 is MDHEN and CDR2 is SYDVKM. The CDR3 extends over 13 amino acids. Full variable domain (outside the CDR3, taken from reference TRBV28 and TRBJ1-1): DVKVTQSSRYLVKRTGEKVFLECVQDMDHENMFWYRQDPGLGLRLIYFSYDVKMKEKGDIPEGYSVSREKKERFSLILESASTNQTSMYLCASSFIDRDGTFFGQGTRLTVV.

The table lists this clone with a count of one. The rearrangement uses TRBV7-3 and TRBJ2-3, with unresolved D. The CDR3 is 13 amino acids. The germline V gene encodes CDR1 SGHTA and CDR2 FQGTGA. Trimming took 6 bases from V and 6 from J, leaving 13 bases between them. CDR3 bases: TGTGCCAGCAGTTCGCCGAACTTGGATACGCAGTATTTT. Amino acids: CASSSPNLDTQYF.

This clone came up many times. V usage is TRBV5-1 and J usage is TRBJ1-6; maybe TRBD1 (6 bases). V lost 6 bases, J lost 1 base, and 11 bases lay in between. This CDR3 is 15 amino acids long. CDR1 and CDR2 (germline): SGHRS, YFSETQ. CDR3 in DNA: TGCGCCAGCAAGGGGGAGGGTTCCTATAATTCACCCCTCCACTTT. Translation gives CASKGEGSYNSPLHF.

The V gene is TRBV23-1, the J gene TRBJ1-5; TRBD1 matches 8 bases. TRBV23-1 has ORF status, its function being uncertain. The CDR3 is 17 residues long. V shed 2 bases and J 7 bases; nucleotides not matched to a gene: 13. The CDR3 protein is CASSQKKTTGARQPQHF. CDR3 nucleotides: TGCGCCAGCAGTCAAAAAAAAACGACAGGGGCTCGACAGCCCCAGCATTTT.

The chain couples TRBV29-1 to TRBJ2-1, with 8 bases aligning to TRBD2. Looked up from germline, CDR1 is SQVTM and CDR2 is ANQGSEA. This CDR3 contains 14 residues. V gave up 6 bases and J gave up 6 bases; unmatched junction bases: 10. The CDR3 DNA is TGCAGCGTACCAAGAGGGACTAGTTCCAATGAGCAGTTCTTC. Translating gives CSVPRGTSSNEQFF.

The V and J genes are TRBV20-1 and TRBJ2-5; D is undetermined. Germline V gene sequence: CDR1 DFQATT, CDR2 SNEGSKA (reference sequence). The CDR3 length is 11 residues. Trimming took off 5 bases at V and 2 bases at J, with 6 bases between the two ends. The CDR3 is CSAGRQETQYF. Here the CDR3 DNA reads TGCAGTGCTGGCCGACAAGAGACCCAGTACTTC.

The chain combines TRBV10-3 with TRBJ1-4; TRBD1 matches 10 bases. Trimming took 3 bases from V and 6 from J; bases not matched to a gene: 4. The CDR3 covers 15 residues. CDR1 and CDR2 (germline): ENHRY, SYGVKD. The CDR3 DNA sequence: TGTGCCATCAGTGACCCCGGACAGGGGGATGAAAAACTGTTTTTT. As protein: CAISDPGQGDEKLFF.

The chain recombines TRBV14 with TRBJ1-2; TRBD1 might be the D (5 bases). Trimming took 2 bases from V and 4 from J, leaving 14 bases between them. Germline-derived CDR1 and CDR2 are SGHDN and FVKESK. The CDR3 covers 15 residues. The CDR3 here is CASSQFGARFYGYTF. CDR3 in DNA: TGTGCCAGCAGCCAATTTGGGGCGCGATTCTATGGCTACACCTTC.

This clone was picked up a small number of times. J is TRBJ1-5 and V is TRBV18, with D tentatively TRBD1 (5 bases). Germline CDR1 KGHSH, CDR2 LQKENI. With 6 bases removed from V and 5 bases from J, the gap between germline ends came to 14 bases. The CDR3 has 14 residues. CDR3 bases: TGTGCCAGCTCTGACAGTTTTGAATATCAGCCCCAGCATTTT. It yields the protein CASSDSFEYQPQHF.

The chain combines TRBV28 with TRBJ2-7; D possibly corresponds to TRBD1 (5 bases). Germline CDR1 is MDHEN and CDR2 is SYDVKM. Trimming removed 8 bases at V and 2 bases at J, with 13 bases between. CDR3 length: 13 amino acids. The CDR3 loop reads CASVRAEPYEQYF. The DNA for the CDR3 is TGTGCCAGCGTCAGGGCAGAACCCTACGAGCAGTACTTC.

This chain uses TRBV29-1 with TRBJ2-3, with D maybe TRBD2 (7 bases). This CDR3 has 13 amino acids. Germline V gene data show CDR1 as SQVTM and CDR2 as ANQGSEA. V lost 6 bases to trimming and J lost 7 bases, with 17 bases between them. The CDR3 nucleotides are TGCAGCGTGGAGGGGGGGCAGGGCTATACGCAGTATTTT. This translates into CSVEGGQGYTQYF.

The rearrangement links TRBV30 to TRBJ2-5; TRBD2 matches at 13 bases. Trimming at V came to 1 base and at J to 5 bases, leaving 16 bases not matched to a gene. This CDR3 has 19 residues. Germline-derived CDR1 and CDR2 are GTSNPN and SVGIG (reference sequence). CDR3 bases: TGTGCCTGGAGTGCTTACACGGGACTAGCGGGAACATGGGGCGAGACCCAGTACTTC. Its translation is CAWSAYTGLAGTWGETQYF. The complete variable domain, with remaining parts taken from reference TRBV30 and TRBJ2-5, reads SQTIHQWPATLVQPVGSPLSLECTVEGTSNPNLYWYRQAAGRGLQLLFYSVGIGQISSEVPQNLSASRPQDRQFILSSKKLLLSDSGFYLCAWSAYTGLAGTWGETQYFGPGTRLLVL.

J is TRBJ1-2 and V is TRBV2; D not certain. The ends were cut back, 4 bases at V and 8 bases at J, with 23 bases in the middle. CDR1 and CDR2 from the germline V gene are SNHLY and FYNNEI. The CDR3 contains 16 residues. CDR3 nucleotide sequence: TGTGCCAGCAGTGCCGCATTAGGTTCGGGCGGCGGGGGCTACACCTTC. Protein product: CASSAALGSGGGGYTF.

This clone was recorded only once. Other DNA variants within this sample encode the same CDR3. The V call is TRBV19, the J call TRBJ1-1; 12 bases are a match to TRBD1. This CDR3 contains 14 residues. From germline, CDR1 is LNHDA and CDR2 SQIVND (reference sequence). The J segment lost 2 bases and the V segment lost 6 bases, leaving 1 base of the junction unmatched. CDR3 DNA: TGTGCCAGTAGGGGGACAGGGGGCAACACTGAAGCTTTCTTT. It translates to CASRGTGGNTEAFF.

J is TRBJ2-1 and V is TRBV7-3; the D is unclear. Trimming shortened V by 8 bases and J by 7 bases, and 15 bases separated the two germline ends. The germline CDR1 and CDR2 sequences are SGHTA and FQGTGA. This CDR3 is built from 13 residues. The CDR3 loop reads CASSRGVGNEQFF. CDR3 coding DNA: TGTGCCAGCTCTAGAGGCGTTGGGAATGAGCAGTTCTTC. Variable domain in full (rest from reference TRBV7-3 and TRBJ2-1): GAGVSQTPSNKVTEKGKYVELRCDPISGHTALYWYRQSLGQGPEFLIYFQGTGAADDSGLPNDRFFAVRPEGSVSTLKIQRTERGDSAVYLCASSRGVGNEQFFGPGTRLTVL.

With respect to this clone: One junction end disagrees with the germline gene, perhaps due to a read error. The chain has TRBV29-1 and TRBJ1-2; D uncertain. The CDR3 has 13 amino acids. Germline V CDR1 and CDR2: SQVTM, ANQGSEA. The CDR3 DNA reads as TGCAGCGGTGAATCCGTAGCTAACTATGGCTACACCTTC. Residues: CSGESVANYGYTF.

The DNA of the CDR3 is TGTGCCAGCAGTTTGACAGCAACTAATGAAAAACTGTTTTTT. This gives the protein CASSLTATNEKLFF. This chain links TRBV28 with TRBJ1-4, with D possibly TRBD1 on 5 matching bases. This CDR3 spans 14 amino acids. Germline V CDR1 and CDR2: MDHEN, SYDVKM. The germline V and J ends were trimmed by 3 bases and 0 bases, with 5 bases remaining between them.

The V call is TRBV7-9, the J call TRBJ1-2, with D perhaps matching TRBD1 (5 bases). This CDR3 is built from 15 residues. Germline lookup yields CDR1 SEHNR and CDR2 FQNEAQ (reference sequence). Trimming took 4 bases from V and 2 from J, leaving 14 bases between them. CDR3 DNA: TGTGCCAGCAGCTCACACACGGGGGGAAACTATGGCTACACCTTC. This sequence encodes CASSSHTGGNYGYTF.